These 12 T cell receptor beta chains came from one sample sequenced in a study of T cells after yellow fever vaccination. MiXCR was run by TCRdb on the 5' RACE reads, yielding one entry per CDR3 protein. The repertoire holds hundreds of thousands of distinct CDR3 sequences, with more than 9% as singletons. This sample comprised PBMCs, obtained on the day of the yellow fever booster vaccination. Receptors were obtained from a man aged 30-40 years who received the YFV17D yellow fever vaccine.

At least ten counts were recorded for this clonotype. The CDR3 DNA follows: TGTGCCAGCAGCTTAGTCAGGGGCGGCGGGGAGCAGTACTTC. Amino acid sequence: CASSLVRGGGEQYF. This chain links TRBV7-6 with TRBJ2-7; tentatively, D is TRBD1 (6 bases). V was pared by 1 base and J by 7 bases, with 14 bases between. The germline gives CDR1 SGHVS, CDR2 FNYEAQ. The CDR3 runs to 14 residues.

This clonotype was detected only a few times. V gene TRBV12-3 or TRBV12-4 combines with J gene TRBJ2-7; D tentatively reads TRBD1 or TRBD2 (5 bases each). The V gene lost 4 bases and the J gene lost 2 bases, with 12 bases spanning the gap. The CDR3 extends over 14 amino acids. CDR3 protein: CASSSRDGAYEQYF. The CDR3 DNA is TGTGCCAGCAGTTCCCGGGACGGGGCCTACGAGCAGTACTTC.

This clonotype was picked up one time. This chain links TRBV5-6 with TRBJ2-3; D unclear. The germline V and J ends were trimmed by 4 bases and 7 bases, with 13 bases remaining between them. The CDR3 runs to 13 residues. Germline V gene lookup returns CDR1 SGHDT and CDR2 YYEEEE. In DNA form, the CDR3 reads TGTGCCAGCAGCCCCGACCAGGAGAATACGCAGTATTTT. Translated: CASSPDQENTQYF.

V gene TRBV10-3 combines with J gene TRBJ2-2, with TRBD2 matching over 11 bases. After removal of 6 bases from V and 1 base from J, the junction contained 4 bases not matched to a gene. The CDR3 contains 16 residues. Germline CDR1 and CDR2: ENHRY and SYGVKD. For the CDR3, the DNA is TGTGCCATCAGACCGGGACTAGCGGTGAACACCGGGGAGCTGTTTTTT. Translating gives CAIRPGLAVNTGELFF.

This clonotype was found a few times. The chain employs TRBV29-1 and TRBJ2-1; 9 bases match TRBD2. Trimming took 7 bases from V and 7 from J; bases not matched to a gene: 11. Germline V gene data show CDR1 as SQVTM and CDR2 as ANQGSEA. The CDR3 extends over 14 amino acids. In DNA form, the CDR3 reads TGCAGCGAGAGAGCTAGCGGGATTTTGAATGAGCAGTTCTTC. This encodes CSERASGILNEQFF.

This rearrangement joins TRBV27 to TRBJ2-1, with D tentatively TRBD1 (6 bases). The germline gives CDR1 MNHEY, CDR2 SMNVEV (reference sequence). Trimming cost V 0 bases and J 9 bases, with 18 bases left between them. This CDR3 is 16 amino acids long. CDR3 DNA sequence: TGTGCCAGCAGTTTATCGACAGGACTCACGCCGAGTGAGCAGTTCTTC. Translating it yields CASSLSTGLTPSEQFF.

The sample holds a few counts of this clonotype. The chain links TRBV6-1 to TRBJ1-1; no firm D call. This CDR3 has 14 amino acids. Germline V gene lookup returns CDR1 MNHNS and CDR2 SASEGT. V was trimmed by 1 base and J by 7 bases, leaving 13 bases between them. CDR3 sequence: CASSEVPTSSEAFF. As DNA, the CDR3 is TGTGCCAGCAGTGAAGTCCCGACATCGAGTGAAGCTTTCTTT.

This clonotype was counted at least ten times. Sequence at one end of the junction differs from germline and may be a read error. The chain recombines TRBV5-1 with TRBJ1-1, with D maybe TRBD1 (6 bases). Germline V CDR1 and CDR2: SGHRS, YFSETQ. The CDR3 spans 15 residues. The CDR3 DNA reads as TGTGCCAGCAGCTTAGCCGGGACAATGAACACTGAAGCTTTCTTT. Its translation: CASSLAGTMNTEAFF.

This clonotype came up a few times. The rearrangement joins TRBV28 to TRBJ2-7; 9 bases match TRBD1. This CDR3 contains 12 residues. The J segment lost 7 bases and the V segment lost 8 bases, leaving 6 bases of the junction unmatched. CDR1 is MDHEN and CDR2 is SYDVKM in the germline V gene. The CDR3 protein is CASGTGGREQYF. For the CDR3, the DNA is TGTGCCAGCGGAACAGGGGGCCGGGAGCAGTACTTC.

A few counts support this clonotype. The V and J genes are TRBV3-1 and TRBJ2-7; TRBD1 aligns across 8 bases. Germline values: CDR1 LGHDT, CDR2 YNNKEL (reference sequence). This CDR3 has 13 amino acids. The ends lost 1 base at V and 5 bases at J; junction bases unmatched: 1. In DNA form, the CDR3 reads TGTGCCAGCAGCCAAGCAGGGGGCCACGAGCAGTACTTC. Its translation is CASSQAGGHEQYF.

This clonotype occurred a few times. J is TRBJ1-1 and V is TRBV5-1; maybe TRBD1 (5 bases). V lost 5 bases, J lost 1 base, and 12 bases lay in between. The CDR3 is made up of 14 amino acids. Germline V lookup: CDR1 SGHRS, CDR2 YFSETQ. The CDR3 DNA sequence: TGCGCCAGCAGTTTTCCGGGACGGAACACTGAAGCTTTCTTT. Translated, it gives CASSFPGRNTEAFF. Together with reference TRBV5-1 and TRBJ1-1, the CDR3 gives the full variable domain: KAGVTQTPRYLIKTRGQQVTLSCSPISGHRSVSWYQQTPGQGLQFLFEYFSETQRNKGNFPGRFSGRQFSNSRSEMNVSTLELGDSALYLCASSFPGRNTEAFFGQGTRLTVV.

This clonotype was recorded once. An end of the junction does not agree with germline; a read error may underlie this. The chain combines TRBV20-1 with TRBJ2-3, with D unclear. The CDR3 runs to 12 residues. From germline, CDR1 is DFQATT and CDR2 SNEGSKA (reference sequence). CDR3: CSAVLNGDMQYF. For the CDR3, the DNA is TGCAGTGCCGTCCTCAACGGAGATATGCAGTATTTT.